Below, 8 T cell receptor beta chains from the same sample are listed, as sequenced in a study of T cell responses to AZD1222 COVID-19 vaccine. Generated by immunoSEQ multiplex PCR, the TCRdb table keeps only in-frame clones and is missing some. Of 150,000 or so clones in the sample, 89% were seen once. Sample: peripheral blood, taken on day 0 of AZD1222 vaccination. The receptor source for this set is an adult in good health.

The rearrangement uses TRBV7-9 and TRBJ1-4; D gene ambiguous. The V gene's germline CDR1 is SEHNR and CDR2 FQNEAQ (reference sequence). The CDR3 totals 11 residues. V dropped 9 bases and J dropped 7 bases, with 9 bases sitting between them. The CDR3, as DNA: TGTGCCAGTACTGACGCTGAAAAACTGTTTTTT. Protein: CASTDAEKLFF.

J is TRBJ1-2 and V is TRBV28, with 10 bases aligning to TRBD1. V lost 6 bases and J lost 5; bases outside the gene matches: 6. CDR1 is MDHEN, CDR2 SYDVKM, per germline. The CDR3 runs 14 residues. Here the CDR3 reads CASRGGQGLYGYTF. The DNA of the CDR3 is TGTGCCAGCAGGGGGGGACAGGGGTTGTATGGCTACACCTTC.

This rearrangement joins TRBV9 to TRBJ2-1; perhaps D is TRBD1 or TRBD2 (5 bases each). V lost 3 bases to trimming and J lost 4 bases, with 14 bases between them. Looked up from germline, CDR1 is SGDLS and CDR2 is YYNGEE. This CDR3 region has 15 residues. The CDR3 spells CASSAQGAGYNEQFF. The CDR3 DNA is TGTGCCAGCAGCGCCCAGGGTGCGGGTTACAATGAGCAGTTCTTC. The whole variable domain, remainder taken from reference TRBV9 and TRBJ2-1, is DSGVTQTPKHLITATGQRVTLRCSPRSGDLSVYWYQQSLDQGLQFLIQYYNGEERAKGNILERFSAQQFPDLHSELNLSSLELGDSALYFCASSAQGAGYNEQFFGPGTRLTVL.

The chain joins TRBV7-9 to TRBJ1-2; D gene ambiguous. Germline V lookup: CDR1 SEHNR, CDR2 FQNEAQ (reference sequence). V was pared by 1 base and J by 4 bases, with 4 bases between. The CDR3 consists of 12 residues. In DNA form, the CDR3 reads TGTGCCAGCAGCTTAGATGGCTATGGCTACACCTTC. Translation gives CASSLDGYGYTF.

Turning to this clone: In the same sample, other DNA sequences code for this CDR3. This chain links TRBV9 with TRBJ2-5; D is uncertain. This CDR3 is built from 12 residues. Germline V gene data show CDR1 as SGDLS and CDR2 as YYNGEE. Trimming stripped 2 bases from V and 5 bases from J, with 7 bases between. CDR3 bases: TGTGCCAGCAGCGTCGGTGGGGAGACCCAGTACTTC. Encoded protein: CASSVGGETQYF.

The chain is built from TRBV5-6 and TRBJ1-5; maybe TRBD1 (6 bases). V dropped 3 bases and J dropped 0 bases, with 13 bases sitting between them. The CDR3 length is 16 residues. The germline gives CDR1 SGHDT, CDR2 YYEEEE. CDR3 DNA sequence: TGTGCCAGCAGCTGGGGGGGGCAATATAGCAATCAGCCCCAGCATTTT. Encoded protein: CASSWGGQYSNQPQHF.

V is TRBV7-2 and J is TRBJ2-3, with D possibly called TRBD1 or TRBD2 (6 bases each). The CDR3 extends over 15 amino acids. CDR1 is SGHTA and CDR2 is FQGNSA in the germline V gene. V lost 3 bases to trimming and J lost 1 base, with 11 bases between them. The CDR3 DNA reads TGTGCCAGCAGCTTGACGGGGGCGCGCACAGATACGCAGTATTTT. Translation gives CASSLTGARTDTQYF.

V is TRBV4-2 and J is TRBJ1-1; D may be TRBD1 (6 bases). The germline CDR1 and CDR2 sequences are LGHNA and YNFKEQ. V lost 3 bases and J lost 8, with 13 bases in between. There are 13 residues in the CDR3. The CDR3: CASSHPRTEEAFF. Here the CDR3 DNA reads TGTGCCAGCAGCCATCCTCGGACAGAGGAAGCTTTCTTT.